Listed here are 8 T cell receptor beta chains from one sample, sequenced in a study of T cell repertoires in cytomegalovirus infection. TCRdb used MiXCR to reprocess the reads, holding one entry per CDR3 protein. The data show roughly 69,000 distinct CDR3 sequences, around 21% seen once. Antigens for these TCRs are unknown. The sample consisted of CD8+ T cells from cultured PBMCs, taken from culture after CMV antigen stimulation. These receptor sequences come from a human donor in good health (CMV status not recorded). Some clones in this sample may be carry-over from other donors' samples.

The CDR3 here is CASSLGKIQVAKGANVLTF. The CDR3 region has the DNA TGTGCCAGCAGCTTGGGCAAGATACAGGTTGCGAAGGGGGCCAACGTCCTGACTTTC. V usage is TRBV7-8 and J usage is TRBJ2-6; a possible D gene is TRBD1 (5 bases). Germline CDR1 reads SGHVS; CDR2 reads FQNEAQ. The length of the CDR3 is 19 residues. V dropped 3 bases and J dropped 4 bases, with 22 bases sitting between them.

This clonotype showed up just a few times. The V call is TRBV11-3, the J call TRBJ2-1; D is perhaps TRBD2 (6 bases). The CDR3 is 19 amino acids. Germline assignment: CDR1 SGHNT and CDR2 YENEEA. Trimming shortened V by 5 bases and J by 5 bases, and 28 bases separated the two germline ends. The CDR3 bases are TGTGCCAGCAGCCTCACCACGACTAGTCCCTTTTCGCCAAACAATGAGCAGTTCTTC. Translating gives CASSLTTTSPFSPNNEQFF.

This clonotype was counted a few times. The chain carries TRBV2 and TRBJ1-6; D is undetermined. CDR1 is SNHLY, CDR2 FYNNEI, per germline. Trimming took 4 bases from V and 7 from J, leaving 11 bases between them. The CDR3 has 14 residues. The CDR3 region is CASSVGRKNSPLHF. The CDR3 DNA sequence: TGTGCCAGCAGTGTGGGCAGGAAAAATTCACCCCTCCACTTT.

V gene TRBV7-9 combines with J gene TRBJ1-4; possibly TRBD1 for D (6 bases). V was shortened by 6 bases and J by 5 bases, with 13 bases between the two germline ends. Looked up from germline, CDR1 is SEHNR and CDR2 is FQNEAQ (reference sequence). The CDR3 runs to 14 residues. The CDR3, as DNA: TGTGCCAGCAGGTCATCGCAGGGGAATGAAAAACTGTTTTTT. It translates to CASRSSQGNEKLFF.

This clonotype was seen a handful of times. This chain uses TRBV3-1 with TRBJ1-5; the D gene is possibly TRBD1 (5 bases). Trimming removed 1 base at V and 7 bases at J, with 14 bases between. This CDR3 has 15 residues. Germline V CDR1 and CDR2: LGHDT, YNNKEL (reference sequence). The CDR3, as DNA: TGTGCCAGCAGCCAAGCGGGGCTGGGTGGACAGCCCCAGCATTTT. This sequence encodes CASSQAGLGGQPQHF.

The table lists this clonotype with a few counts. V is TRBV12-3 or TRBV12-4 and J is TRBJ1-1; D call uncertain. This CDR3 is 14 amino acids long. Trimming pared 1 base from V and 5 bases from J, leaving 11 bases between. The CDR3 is CASSLVGILTEAFF. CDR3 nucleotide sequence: TGTGCCAGCAGTTTAGTAGGGATCCTTACTGAAGCTTTCTTT.

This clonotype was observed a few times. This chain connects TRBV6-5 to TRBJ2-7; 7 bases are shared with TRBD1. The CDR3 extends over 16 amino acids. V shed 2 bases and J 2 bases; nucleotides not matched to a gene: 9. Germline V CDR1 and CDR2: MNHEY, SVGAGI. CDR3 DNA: TGTGCCAGCAGTTACGCCCCGACAGGGACGACCTACGAGCAGTACTTC. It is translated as CASSYAPTGTTYEQYF.

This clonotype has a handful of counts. CDR3 sequence reads: CASSDLTGYQPQHF. The DNA of the CDR3 is TGCGCCAGCAGTGACCTGACAGGGTATCAGCCCCAGCATTTT. The rearrangement links TRBV10-2 to TRBJ1-5; TRBD1 aligns across 7 bases. The germline CDR1 and CDR2 sequences are WSHSY and SAAADI. This CDR3 comprises 14 residues. Trimming removed 3 bases from V and 5 bases from J; junction bases left unmatched: 4.